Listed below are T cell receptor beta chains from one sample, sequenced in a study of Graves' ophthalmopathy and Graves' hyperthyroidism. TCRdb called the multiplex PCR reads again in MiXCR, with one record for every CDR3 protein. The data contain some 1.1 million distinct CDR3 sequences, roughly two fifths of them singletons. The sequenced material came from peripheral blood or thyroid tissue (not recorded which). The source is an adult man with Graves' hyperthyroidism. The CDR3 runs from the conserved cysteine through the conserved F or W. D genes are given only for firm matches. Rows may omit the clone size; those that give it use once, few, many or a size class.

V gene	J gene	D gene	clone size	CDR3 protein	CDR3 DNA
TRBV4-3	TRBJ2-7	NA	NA	CASSQEGRGDYEQYF	TGCGCCAGCAGCCAAGAGGGCAGGGGGGACTACGAGCAGTACTTC
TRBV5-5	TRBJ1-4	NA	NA	CASSLGAGWGEKLFF	TGTGCCAGCAGCTTGGGGGCGGGCTGGGGTGAAAAACTGTTTTTT
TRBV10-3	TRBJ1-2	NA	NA	CASSDTSYGYTF	TGTGCCAGCAGTGACACGAGCTATGGCTACACCTTC
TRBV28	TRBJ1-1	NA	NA	CATRETGSNTEAFF	TGTGCCACCAGAGAGACAGGATCGAACACTGAAGCTTTCTTT
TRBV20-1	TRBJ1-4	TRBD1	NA	CSARRFPDRDEKLFF	TGCAGTGCTAGGAGATTCCCGGACAGGGATGAAAAACTGTTTTTT
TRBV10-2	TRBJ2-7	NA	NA	CASSPRDSRLAYEQYF	TGTGCCAGCTCACCCCGGGACTCCCGCCTAGCCTACGAGCAGTACTTC
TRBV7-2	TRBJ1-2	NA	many	CASSFGVKSYGYTF	TGTGCCAGCAGCTTTGGGGTAAAGAGCTATGGCTACACCTTC
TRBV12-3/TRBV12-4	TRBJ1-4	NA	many	CASSLETTNEKLFF	TGTGCCAGCAGTTTAGAAACAACTAATGAAAAACTGTTTTTT
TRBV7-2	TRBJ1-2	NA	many	CASSQGPRNYGYTF	TGCGCCAGCAGCCAAGGACCGAGGAACTATGGCTACACCTTC
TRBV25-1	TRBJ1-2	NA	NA	CASSDWDPDSLLNYGYTF	TGTGCCAGCAGTGACTGGGATCCGGACAGTCTTTTAAACTATGGCTACACCTTC
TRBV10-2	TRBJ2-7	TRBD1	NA	CASSAGQGAFPYEQYF	TGCGCCAGCAGTGCCGGACAGGGGGCTTTCCCCTACGAGCAGTACTTC